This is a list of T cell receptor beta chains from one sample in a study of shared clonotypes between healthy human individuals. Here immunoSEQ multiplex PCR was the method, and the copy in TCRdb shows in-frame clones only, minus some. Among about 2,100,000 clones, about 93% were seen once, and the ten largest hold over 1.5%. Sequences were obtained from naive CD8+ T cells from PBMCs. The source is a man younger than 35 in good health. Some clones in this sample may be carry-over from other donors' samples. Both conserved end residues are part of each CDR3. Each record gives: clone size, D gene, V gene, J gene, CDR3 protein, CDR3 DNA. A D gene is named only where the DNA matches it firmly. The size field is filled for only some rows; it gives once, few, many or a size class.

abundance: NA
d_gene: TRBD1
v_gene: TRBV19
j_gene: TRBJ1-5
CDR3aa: CASQGQGGPPSNQPQHF
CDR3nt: TGTGCCAGCCAGGGACAGGGGGGACCGCCTAGCAATCAGCCCCAGCATTTT

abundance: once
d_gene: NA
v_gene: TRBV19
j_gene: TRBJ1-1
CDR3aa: CASIQGPNTEAFF
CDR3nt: TGTGCCAGTATACAGGGACCGAACACTGAAGCTTTCTTT

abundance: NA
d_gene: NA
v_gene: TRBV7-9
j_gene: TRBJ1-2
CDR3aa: CASSLVGDLNGYTF
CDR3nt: TGTGCCAGCAGCTTAGTAGGGGACCTAAATGGCTACACCTTC

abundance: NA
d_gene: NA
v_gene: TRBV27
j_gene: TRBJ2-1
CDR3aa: CASSFSARNEQFF
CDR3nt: TGTGCCAGCAGTTTTTCGGCCCGGAATGAGCAGTTCTTC

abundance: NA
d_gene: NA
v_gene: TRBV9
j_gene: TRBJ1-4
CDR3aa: CASSVWRGEGEKLFF
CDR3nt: TGTGCCAGCAGCGTATGGAGGGGGGAAGGGGAAAAACTGTTTTTT

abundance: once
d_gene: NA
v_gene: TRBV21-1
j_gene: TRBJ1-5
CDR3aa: CASSKSYRGRNQPQHF
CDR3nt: TGTGCCAGCAGCAAATCATACAGGGGTCGCAATCAGCCCCAGCATTTT

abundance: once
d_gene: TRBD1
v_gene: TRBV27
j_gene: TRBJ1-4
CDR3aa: CASYSGQGAGGNEKLFF
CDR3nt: TGTGCCAGTTACTCAGGACAGGGGGCCGGAGGTAATGAAAAACTGTTTTTT

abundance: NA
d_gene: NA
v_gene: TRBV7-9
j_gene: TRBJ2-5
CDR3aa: CASSLVGLKETQYF
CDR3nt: TGTGCCAGCAGCTTAGTTGGTCTTAAAGAGACCCAGTACTTC

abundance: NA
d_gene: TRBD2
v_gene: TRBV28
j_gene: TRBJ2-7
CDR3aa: CASSLTSGKAYEQYF
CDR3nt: TGTGCCAGCAGCCTAACTAGCGGGAAGGCCTACGAGCAGTACTTC

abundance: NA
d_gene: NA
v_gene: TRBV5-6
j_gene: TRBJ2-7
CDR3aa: CASSCQGSLAEYEQYF
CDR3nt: TGTGCCAGCAGCTGTCAAGGGTCTTTAGCGGAATACGAGCAGTACTTC

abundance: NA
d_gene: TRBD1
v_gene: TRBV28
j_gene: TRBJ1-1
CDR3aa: CASSPRGLNTEAFF
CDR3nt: TGTGCCAGCAGTCCTAGGGGGCTTAACACTGAAGCTTTCTTT

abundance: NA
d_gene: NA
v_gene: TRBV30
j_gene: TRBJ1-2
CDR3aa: CAWTGVESAKANYGYTF
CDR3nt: TGTGCCTGGACAGGGGTAGAATCAGCCAAAGCTAACTATGGCTACACCTTC

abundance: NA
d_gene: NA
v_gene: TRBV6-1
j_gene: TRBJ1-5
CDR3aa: CASSEAFPAEISNQPQHF
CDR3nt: TGTGCCAGCAGTGAAGCATTTCCGGCGGAGATAAGCAATCAGCCCCAGCATTTT

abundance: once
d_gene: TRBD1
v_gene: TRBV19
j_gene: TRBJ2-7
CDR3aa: CASGQDSYEQYF
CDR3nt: TGTGCCAGTGGACAGGACAGCTACGAGCAGTACTTC

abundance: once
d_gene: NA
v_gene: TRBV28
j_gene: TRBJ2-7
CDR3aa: CASSLSASYEQYF
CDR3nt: TGTGCCAGCAGTTTATCTGCATCCTACGAGCAGTACTTC

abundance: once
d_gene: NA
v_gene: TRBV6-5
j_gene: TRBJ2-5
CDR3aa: CASSYSGGIPETQYF
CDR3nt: TGTGCCAGCAGTTACTCAGGAGGGATCCCAGAGACCCAGTACTTC

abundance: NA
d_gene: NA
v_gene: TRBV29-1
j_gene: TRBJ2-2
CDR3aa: CSVITAAGELFF
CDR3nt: TGCAGCGTTATTACCGCAGCCGGGGAGCTGTTTTTT

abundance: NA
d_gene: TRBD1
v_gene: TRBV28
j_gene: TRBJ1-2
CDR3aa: CASSRQGAIDGYTF
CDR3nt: TGTGCCAGCAGTCGACAGGGGGCGATAGATGGCTACACCTTC

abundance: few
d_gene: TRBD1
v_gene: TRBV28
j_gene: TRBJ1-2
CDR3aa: CASSPWTGLSGYTF
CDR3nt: TGTGCCAGCAGTCCTTGGACAGGGTTAAGTGGCTACACCTTC

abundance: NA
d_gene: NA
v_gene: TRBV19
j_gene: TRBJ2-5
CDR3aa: CASSLTGWETQYF
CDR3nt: TGTGCCAGTAGCCTGACCGGATGGGAGACCCAGTACTTC

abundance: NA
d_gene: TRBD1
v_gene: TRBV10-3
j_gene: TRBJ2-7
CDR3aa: CAISGPGTGYEQYF
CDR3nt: TGTGCCATCAGTGGACCAGGGACAGGCTACGAGCAGTACTTC

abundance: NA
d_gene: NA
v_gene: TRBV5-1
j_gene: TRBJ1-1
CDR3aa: CASRTLFTNTEAFF
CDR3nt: TGCGCCAGCAGAACGCTTTTTACGAACACTGAAGCTTTCTTT

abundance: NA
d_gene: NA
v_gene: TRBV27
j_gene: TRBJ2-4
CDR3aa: CASSKDAWKAKNIQYF
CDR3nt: TGTGCCAGCAGTAAGGACGCCTGGAAAGCCAAAAACATTCAGTACTTC

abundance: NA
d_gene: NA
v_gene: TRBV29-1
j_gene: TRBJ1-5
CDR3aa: CSVGLGGGQPQHF
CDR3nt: TGCAGCGTTGGGCTGGGGGGTGGTCAGCCCCAGCATTTT

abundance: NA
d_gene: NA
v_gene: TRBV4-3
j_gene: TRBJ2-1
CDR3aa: CASSQEAVSSYNEQFF
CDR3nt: TGCGCCAGCAGCCAAGAAGCCGTTAGCTCCTACAATGAGCAGTTCTTC

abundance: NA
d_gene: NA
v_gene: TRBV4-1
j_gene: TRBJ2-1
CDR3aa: CASSRAAPSSYNEQFF
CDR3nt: TGCGCCTCAAGCCGAGCGGCTCCGAGCTCCTACAATGAGCAGTTCTTC

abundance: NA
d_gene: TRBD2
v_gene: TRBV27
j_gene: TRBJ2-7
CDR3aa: CASSLRGQTSGGPEQYF
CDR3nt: TGTGCCAGCAGTTTAAGGGGTCAGACTAGCGGGGGCCCCGAGCAGTACTTC

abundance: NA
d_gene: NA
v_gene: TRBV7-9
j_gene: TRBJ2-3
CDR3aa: CASSLGGVSTDTQYF
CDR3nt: TGTGCCAGCAGCTTAGGCGGGGTTAGCACAGATACGCAGTATTTT

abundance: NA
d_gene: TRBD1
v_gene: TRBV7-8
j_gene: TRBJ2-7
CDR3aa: CASSLGQGNYEQYF
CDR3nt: TGTGCCAGCAGCCTAGGACAGGGGAACTACGAGCAGTACTTC

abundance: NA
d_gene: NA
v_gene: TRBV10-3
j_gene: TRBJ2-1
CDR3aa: CAISGPVESSYNEQFF
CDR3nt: TGTGCCATCAGTGGGCCGGTGGAGAGCTCCTACAATGAGCAGTTCTTC

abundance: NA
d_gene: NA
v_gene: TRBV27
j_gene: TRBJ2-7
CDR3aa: CASSLSVVNEQYF
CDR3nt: TGTGCCAGCAGTTTATCAGTTGTGAACGAGCAGTACTTC

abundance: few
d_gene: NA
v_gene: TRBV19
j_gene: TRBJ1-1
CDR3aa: CASGFWGRTEAFF
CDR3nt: TGTGCCAGTGGATTCTGGGGACGGACTGAAGCTTTCTTT

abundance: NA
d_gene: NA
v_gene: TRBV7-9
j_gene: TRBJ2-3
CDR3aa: CASSFGTLSTDTQYF
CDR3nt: TGTGCCAGCAGCTTCGGGACACTATCCACAGATACGCAGTATTTT

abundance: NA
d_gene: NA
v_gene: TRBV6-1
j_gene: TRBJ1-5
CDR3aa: CASSARTDSFGNQPQHF
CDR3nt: TGTGCCAGCAGTGCCCGGACAGACTCTTTCGGCAATCAGCCCCAGCATTTT

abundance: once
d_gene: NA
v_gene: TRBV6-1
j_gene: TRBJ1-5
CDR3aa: CASSPPRGSNQPQHF
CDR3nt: TGTGCCAGCAGTCCCCCCCGAGGCAGCAATCAGCCCCAGCATTTT

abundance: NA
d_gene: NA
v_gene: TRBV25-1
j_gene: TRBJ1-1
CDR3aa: CASSAGATEAFF
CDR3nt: TGTGCCAGCAGCGCGGGGGCCACAGAAGCTTTCTTT

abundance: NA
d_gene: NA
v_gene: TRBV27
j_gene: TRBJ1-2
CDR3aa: CASSLSGRGGDGYTF
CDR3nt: TGTGCCAGCAGTTTATCAGGCAGGGGCGGGGATGGCTACACCTTC

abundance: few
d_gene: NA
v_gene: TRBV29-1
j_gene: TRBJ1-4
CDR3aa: CSHFDGEKLFF
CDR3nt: TGCAGCCACTTCGACGGCGAAAAACTGTTTTTT

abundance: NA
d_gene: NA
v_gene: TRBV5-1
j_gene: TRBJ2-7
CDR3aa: CASSPKIDWNEQYF
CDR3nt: TGCGCCAGCAGCCCCAAAATCGACTGGAACGAGCAGTACTTC